This T cell receptor beta chain is drawn from a study of technical replicates of blood from a few donors. Profiled with immunoSEQ multiplex PCR; TCRdb holds only in-frame clones, not every one. The sample has tens of thousands of clones; 75% to 95% are singletons. This CDR3 is 13 amino acids long. V shed 6 bases and J 4 bases; nucleotides not matched to a gene: 2. Germline CDR1 and CDR2: LNHDA and SQIVND (reference sequence). This chain joins TRBV19 and TRBJ2-1; 8 bases agree with TRBD2. Sequencing was carried out using T cells isolated from PBMCs. The clonotype was recovered from a human donor in good health. Some clones in this sample may be carry-over from other donors' samples. The CDR3, as DNA: TGTGCCAGTAGCGGGAGGGTATACAATGAGCAGTTCTTC. It codes for CASSGRVYNEQFF.